This is a list of T cell receptor beta chains from one sample in a study of vaccination and CD4 T cells after COVID-19. TCRdb independently ran MiXCR on the PCR reads; one entry per CDR3 protein. Among fewer than 10,000 distinct CDR3 sequences listed, less than 55% were seen once. Their antigens are not known. The specimen was CD4+ T cells from blood, cultured in vitro. The receptors here all came from a human donor in good health. Each CDR3 is given with its conserved first and last residue. A D gene is named only where the DNA matches it firmly. Part of the rows lack a size; the others show once, few, many or a class for expanded clones.

>TRBV12-3/TRBV12-4|TRBD1|NA|TRBJ1-2
CASRIRTGADGYTF
TGTGCCAGCAGGATAAGGACAGGGGCGGATGGCTACACCTTC
>TRBV6-1|TRBD2|NA|TRBJ2-3
CASRSRLAGVTDTQYF
TGTGCCAGCAGGAGCCGACTAGCGGGAGTTACAGATACGCAGTATTTT
>TRBV9|NA|NA|TRBJ1-1
CASSAYNQDWGIPEAFF
TGTGCCAGCAGTGCCTATAACCAGGACTGGGGTATCCCTGAAGCTTTCTTT
>TRBV6-4|NA|few|TRBJ1-2
CASSDSGGYGYTF
TGTGCCAGCAGTGACTCCGGGGGCTATGGCTACACCTTC
>TRBV19|NA|NA|TRBJ1-5
CASSTTGMDQPQHF
TGTGCCAGTAGTACTACAGGGATGGATCAGCCCCAGCATTTT
>TRBV10-3|NA|NA|TRBJ1-2
CAISERGEYGYTF
TGTGCCATCAGTGAAAGGGGGGAATATGGCTACACCTTC
>TRBV6-1|NA|few|TRBJ2-2
CASIQTGRSGELFF
TGTGCCAGCATCCAGACAGGACGGAGCGGGGAGCTGTTTTTT
>TRBV5-1|NA|NA|TRBJ1-1
CASSQRTGNTEAFF
TGCGCCAGCAGTCAGCGGACGGGGAACACTGAAGCTTTCTTT
>TRBV2|TRBD1|few|TRBJ1-2
CASSNDRGLRGYTF
TGTGCCAGCAGTAACGACAGGGGGCTGCGTGGCTACACCTTC
>TRBV19|TRBD2|NA|TRBJ2-5
CASSTRVAGGQETQYF
TGTGCCAGTAGTACCCGGGTAGCGGGAGGCCAAGAGACCCAGTACTTC
>TRBV7-7|TRBD2|few|TRBJ2-5
CASSLLAGGIETQYF
TGTGCCAGCAGCTTATTAGCGGGGGGGATTGAGACCCAGTACTTC
>TRBV20-1|TRBD1|medium-sized|TRBJ1-2
CSADTGGYGYTF
TGCAGTGCTGATACAGGGGGCTATGGCTACACCTTC
>TRBV30|TRBD2|NA|TRBJ2-7
CACTTSGSSYEQYF
TGTGCCTGCACGACTAGCGGGAGCTCCTACGAGCAGTACTTC
>TRBV24-1|TRBD1|NA|TRBJ1-1
CATSDAGQGRTEAFF
TGTGCCACCAGTGACGCGGGACAGGGAAGGACTGAAGCTTTCTTT
>TRBV20-1|NA|few|TRBJ1-4
CSARDNNEKLFF
TGCAGTGCCCGGGACAATAATGAAAAACTGTTTTTT
>TRBV15|NA|NA|TRBJ2-4
CATKALAKNIQYF
TGTGCCACCAAGGCTCTAGCCAAAAACATTCAGTACTTC
>TRBV6-1|NA|few|TRBJ1-3
CASSENTIYF
TGTGCCAGCAGTGAGAACACCATATATTTT
>TRBV6-1|NA|NA|TRBJ2-7
CASRPGRNSYEQYF
TGTGCCAGCAGGCCGGGACGAAACTCCTACGAGCAGTACTTC
>TRBV24-1|NA|NA|TRBJ1-1
CATSDLGHTEAFF
TGTGCCACCAGTGATTTGGGACACACTGAAGCTTTCTTT
>TRBV6-1|TRBD1|few|TRBJ1-2
CASRETGYSVYGYTF
TGTGCCAGCAGGGAGACAGGGTACTCCGTCTATGGCTACACCTTC
>TRBV20-1|TRBD2|NA|TRBJ2-1
CSARGGSGTSSYNEQFF
TGCAGTGCTAGGGGAGGTAGCGGGACTAGCTCCTACAATGAGCAGTTCTTC
>TRBV20-1|NA|NA|TRBJ1-4
CSARDAGFNEKLFF
TGCAGTGCTAGAGATGCAGGGTTCAACGAAAAACTGTTTTTT
>TRBV7-9|TRBD2|NA|TRBJ2-1
CASNPSGMPPNEQFF
TGTGCCAGCAACCCTAGCGGGATGCCCCCCAATGAGCAGTTCTTC
>TRBV20-1|TRBD2|few|TRBJ2-3
CSASGGGFTDTQYF
TGCAGTGCTAGTGGCGGGGGGTTCACAGATACGCAGTATTTT
>TRBV20-1|NA|medium-sized|TRBJ1-6
CSARDQGKNYNSPLHF
TGCAGTGCTAGAGATCAGGGCAAGAACTATAATTCACCCCTCCACTTT
>TRBV27|TRBD2|NA|TRBJ2-2
CASSPVRLAGGLGTGELFF
TGTGCCAGCAGTCCTGTCCGACTAGCGGGGGGGCTCGGCACCGGGGAGCTGTTTTTT
>TRBV10-3|NA|NA|TRBJ2-3
CAISAQGRLRADTQYF
TGTGCCATCAGTGCTCAGGGGCGATTGAGGGCAGATACGCAGTATTTT
>TRBV2|TRBD1|once|TRBJ2-3
CASSGRDRDADTQYF
TGTGCCAGCAGTGGGCGGGACAGGGACGCAGATACGCAGTATTTT
>TRBV6-1|TRBD1|NA|TRBJ1-5
CASKTDRDGFLMGQPQHF
TGTGCCAGCAAAACGGACAGGGATGGGTTCCTCATGGGGCAGCCCCAGCATTTT
>TRBV20-1|NA|few|TRBJ1-4
CSAITLGGEKLFF
TGCAGTGCTATAACCCTGGGAGGTGAAAAACTGTTTTTT
>TRBV27|TRBD1|few|TRBJ2-5
CASSLRQGAQETQYF
TGTGCCAGCAGTCTCAGACAGGGCGCCCAAGAGACCCAGTACTTC
>TRBV6-2/TRBV6-3|NA|few|TRBJ1-5
CASAFPNQPQHF
TGTGCCAGCGCATTCCCTAATCAGCCCCAGCATTTT
>TRBV29-1|NA|once|TRBJ1-2
CSVEPLTGKGYTF
TGCAGCGTTGAGCCCCTTACAGGGAAGGGCTACACCTTC
>TRBV27|TRBD1|few|TRBJ1-2
CASRDGTGNGYTF
TGTGCCAGCCGGGATGGGACAGGGAACGGCTACACCTTC
>TRBV19|NA|NA|TRBJ1-5
CASSWPSQPQHF
TGTGCCAGTAGTTGGCCTAGTCAGCCCCAGCATTTT
>TRBV7-6|NA|NA|TRBJ2-1
CASSSGAISLINNEQFF
TGTGCCAGCAGCTCAGGGGCCATCTCCCTTATAAACAATGAGCAGTTCTTC
>TRBV7-9|NA|NA|TRBJ1-5
CASSLGGGAGDQPQHF
TGTGCCAGCAGCTTAGGGGGGGGGGCTGGCGATCAGCCCCAGCATTTT
>TRBV6-2/TRBV6-3|TRBD1|NA|TRBJ2-5
CASRSDRGPPRETQYF
TGTGCCAGCAGATCGGACAGGGGGCCGCCGAGGGAGACCCAGTACTTC
>TRBV30|TRBD1|few|TRBJ1-5
CAWGQGSNQPQHF
TGTGCCTGGGGACAGGGGTCTAATCAGCCCCAGCATTTT
>TRBV7-2|NA|NA|TRBJ2-3
CASRRADTQYF
TGTGCCAGCAGACGGGCAGATACGCAGTATTTT
>TRBV27|NA|NA|TRBJ1-1
CASSLRGNTEAFF
TGTGCCAGCAGTTTAAGGGGGAACACTGAAGCTTTCTTT
>TRBV28|TRBD1|few|TRBJ1-2
CASSVTGELGYTF
TGTGCCAGCAGCGTAACAGGGGAACTTGGCTACACCTTC
>TRBV12-3/TRBV12-4|NA|NA|TRBJ1-2
CASSFRAYGYTF
TGTGCCAGCAGTTTCAGGGCCTATGGCTACACCTTC
>TRBV18|NA|NA|TRBJ1-5
CASSAIGGIKNQPQHF
TGTGCCAGCTCAGCAATTGGAGGGATTAAAAATCAGCCCCAGCATTTT
>TRBV12-3/TRBV12-4|NA|NA|TRBJ1-5
CASGYSNQPQHF
TGTGCCAGCGGATATAGCAATCAGCCCCAGCATTTT
>TRBV28|TRBD2|NA|TRBJ2-2
CASRPSGGANTGELFF
TGTGCCAGCAGGCCCAGCGGGGGGGCGAACACCGGGGAGCTGTTTTTT
>TRBV6-5|TRBD1|NA|TRBJ1-2
CASSFGQGVYGYTF
TGTGCCAGCAGTTTCGGACAGGGGGTTTATGGCTACACCTTC
>TRBV19|NA|NA|TRBJ1-1
CASRQTWSLWYTETFF
TGTGCCAGTAGACAGACTTGGTCCTTATGGTACACTGAAACTTTCTTT
>TRBV21-1|NA|once|TRBJ2-7
CASRTWTRNSYEQYF
TGTGCCAGCAGGACCTGGACTCGCAACTCCTACGAGCAGTACTTC
>TRBV6-5|NA|NA|TRBJ2-3
CASSYLRGSTDTQYF
TGTGCCAGCAGTTACCTGCGAGGGAGCACAGATACGCAGTATTTT
>TRBV7-9|NA|NA|TRBJ1-5
CASSPQGPGGQPQHF
TGTGCCAGCAGCCCACAAGGCCCGGGAGGGCAGCCCCAGCATTTT
>TRBV6-2/TRBV6-3|TRBD1|NA|TRBJ1-6
CASSPTGGNSPLHF
TGTGCCAGCAGTCCGACAGGGGGAAATTCACCCCTCCACTTT
>TRBV2|TRBD1|few|TRBJ2-7
CASKRTGGSEQYF
TGTGCCAGCAAAAGGACAGGGGGGAGTGAGCAGTACTTC
>TRBV7-9|TRBD1|NA|TRBJ2-7
CASSPPGQGAVGEQYF
TGTGCCAGCAGCCCCCCGGGACAGGGGGCGGTCGGCGAGCAGTACTTC
>TRBV7-2|TRBD2|NA|TRBJ2-7
CASSLGGGAGKYF
TGTGCCAGCAGCCTAGGCGGGGGGGCGGGGAAGTACTTC